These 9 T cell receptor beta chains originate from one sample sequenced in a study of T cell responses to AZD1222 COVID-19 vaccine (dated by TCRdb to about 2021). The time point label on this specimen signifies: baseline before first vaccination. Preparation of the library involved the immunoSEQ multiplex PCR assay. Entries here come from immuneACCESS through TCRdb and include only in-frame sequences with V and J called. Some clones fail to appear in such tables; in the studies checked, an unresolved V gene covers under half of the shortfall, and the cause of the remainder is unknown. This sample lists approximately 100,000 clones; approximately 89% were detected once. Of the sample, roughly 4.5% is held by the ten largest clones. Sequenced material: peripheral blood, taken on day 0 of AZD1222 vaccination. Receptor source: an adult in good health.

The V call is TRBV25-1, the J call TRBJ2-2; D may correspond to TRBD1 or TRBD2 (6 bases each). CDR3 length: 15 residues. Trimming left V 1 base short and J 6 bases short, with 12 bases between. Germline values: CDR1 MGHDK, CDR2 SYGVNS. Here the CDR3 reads CASSELGGISGELFF. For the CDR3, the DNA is TGTGCCAGCAGTGAATTAGGGGGGATCTCCGGGGAGCTGTTTTTT.

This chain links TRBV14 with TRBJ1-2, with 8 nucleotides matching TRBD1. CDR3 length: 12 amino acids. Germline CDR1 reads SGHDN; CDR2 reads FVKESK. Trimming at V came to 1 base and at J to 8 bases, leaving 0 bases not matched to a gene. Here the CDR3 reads CASSQAGGGYTF. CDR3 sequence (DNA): TGTGCCAGCAGCCAAGCAGGGGGCGGCTACACCTTC. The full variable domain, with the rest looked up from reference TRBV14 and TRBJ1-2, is EAGVTQFPSHSVIEKGQTVTLRCDPISGHDNLYWYRRVMGKEIKFLLHFVKESKQDESGMPNNRFLAERTGGTYSTLKVQPAELEDSGVYFCASSQAGGGYTFGSGTRLTVV.

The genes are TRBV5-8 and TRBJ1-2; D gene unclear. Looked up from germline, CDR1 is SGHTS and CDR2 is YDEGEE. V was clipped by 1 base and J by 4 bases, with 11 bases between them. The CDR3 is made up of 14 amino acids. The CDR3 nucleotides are TGTGCCAGCAGCTTGAATGGCCGCCTCTATGGCTACACCTTC. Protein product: CASSLNGRLYGYTF.

The CDR3 reads CASSPRTGGEQYF. CDR3 bases: TGTGCCAGCAGTCCCCGGACAGGGGGCGAGCAGTACTTC. This chain uses TRBV27 with TRBJ2-7, with 10 bases matching TRBD1. CDR3 length: 13 residues. CDR1 MNHEY and CDR2 SMNVEV come from the germline V gene (reference sequence). J was trimmed by 6 bases and V by 5 bases; bases with no gene match: 4.

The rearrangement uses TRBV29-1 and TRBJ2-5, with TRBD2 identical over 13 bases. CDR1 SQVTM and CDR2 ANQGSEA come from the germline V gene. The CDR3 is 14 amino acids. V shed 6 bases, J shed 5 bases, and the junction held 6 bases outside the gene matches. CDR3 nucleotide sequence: TGCAGCGTGGGGACTAGCGGGGTCGGGGAGACCCAGTACTTC. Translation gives CSVGTSGVGETQYF.

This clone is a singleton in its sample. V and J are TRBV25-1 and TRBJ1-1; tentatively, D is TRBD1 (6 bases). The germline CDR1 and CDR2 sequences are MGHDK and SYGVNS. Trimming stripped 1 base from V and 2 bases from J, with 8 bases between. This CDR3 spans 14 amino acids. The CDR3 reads CASSELGGNTEAFF. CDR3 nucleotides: TGTGCCAGCAGTGAATTGGGGGGCAACACTGAAGCTTTCTTT.

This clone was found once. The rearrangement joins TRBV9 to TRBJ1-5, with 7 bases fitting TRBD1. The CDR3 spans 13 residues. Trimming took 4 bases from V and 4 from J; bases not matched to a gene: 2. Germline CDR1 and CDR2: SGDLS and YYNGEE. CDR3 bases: TGTGCCAGCAGCATGGGACAGAATCAGCCCCAGCATTTT. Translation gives CASSMGQNQPQHF.

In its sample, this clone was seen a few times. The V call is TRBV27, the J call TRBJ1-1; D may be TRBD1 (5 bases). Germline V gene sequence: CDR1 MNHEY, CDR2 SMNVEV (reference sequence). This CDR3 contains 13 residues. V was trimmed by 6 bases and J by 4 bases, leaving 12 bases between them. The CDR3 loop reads CASSGGMGTEAFF. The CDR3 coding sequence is TGTGCCAGCAGCGGGGGGATGGGCACTGAAGCTTTCTTT.

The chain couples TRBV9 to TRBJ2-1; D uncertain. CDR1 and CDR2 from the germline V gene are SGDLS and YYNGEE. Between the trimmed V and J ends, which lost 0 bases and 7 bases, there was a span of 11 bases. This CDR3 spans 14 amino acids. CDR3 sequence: CASSVGSLGNEQFF. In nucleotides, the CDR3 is TGTGCCAGCAGCGTAGGCTCCCTGGGGAATGAGCAGTTCTTC.